What follows describes a single TCR beta chain. The specificity of this receptor is unknown. One base away there is no much larger clone; base qualities are not given. The data were obtained in a study of cytomegalovirus exposure and HLA in healthy donors (dated by TCRdb to about 2017). Study-level background: An earlier analysis of under 600 of the donors reported roughly 300 Gb of sequence data and some 120 million unique TCR beta sequences from about 200 million T cells. Among 398 genotyped donors of the cohort, an average of roughly 240,000 unique TCR beta nucleotide sequences were sequenced per donor, approximately 20% of them non-productive. Of the 300 to 500 genotyped donors, 65% to 90% were placed in the genetic ancestry cluster associated with self-reported Caucasian donors. The study used immunosequencing to profile the T cell repertoires of 666 subjects and linked those repertoires to cytomegalovirus serostatus. A separate validation cohort of some 130 different subjects was used in addition to the approximately 700-subject first cohort. Rather than drawing on any new phenotypic data, the later analysis identified candidate immune exposures from TCR beta sequences and the way those sequences occurred across donors. In a later genetic analysis, genome-wide SNP genotypes for about three fifths of the roughly 670 donors were used, and that subset was treated as a discovery cohort. The study combined high-throughput TCR immunosequencing, statistical association of individual TCRs with disease status, and machine learning to predict cytomegalovirus infection status. The study aimed to test whether cataloging public T cell receptors could reveal signatures of past pathogen exposure. Both class I and class II loci were covered by HLA typing, at four-digit resolution. Every repertoire in the discovery cohort had been generated on one and the same sequencing platform. Typing coverage varied by locus: roughly 629-640 donors for A, B, C, DRB1 and DQB1; approximately 560 for DQA1; more than 600 for DPA1; some 470 for DPB1. A later analysis re-examined previously published TCR beta repertoires from just over 650 donors and added high-resolution HLA genotyping to investigate patterns of TCR occurrence. Approximately 300 gigabases of sequencing data and 70 million to 95 million unique TCR sequences made up an early release that covered around 640 HLA-typed donors. In an earlier analysis of 500 to 650 of the donors, high-throughput TCR beta sequencing was used to judge whether each TCR beta V gene segment behaved as functional or pseudogenic. Donor age, sex, ethnicity and CMV serostatus were compiled alongside the repertoire data. Because of strong linkage in the cohort, five DR-DQ haplotypes were treated as single units for association and clustering.

V was cut back by 0 bases and J by 0 bases, leaving a gap of 6 bases between them. The germline V gene encodes CDR1 SGDLS and CDR2 YYNGEE. The cysteine opens and the phenylalanine closes a CDR3 of 15 amino acids. The DNA shown is the 45-base CDR3, in frame from base 1. In total, 600 or so healthy bone marrow donors made up the cohort. Cohort members were all nominally healthy when sampled, although unrecorded immune exposures were likely present. The donor was CMV seronegative and belonged to the group of 352 seronegative cohort members. A peripheral blood sample was provided by each donor, and peripheral blood mononuclear cells were used for TCR beta sequencing. Genomic DNA was extracted from the blood cell samples with the Qiagen DNeasy Blood Extraction Kit. Libraries were built with the immunoSEQ multiplex PCR assay. For the multiplex PCR, a mixture combining 60 forward primers for TCR Vbeta segments and 13 reverse primers for TCR Jbeta segments was used. The CDR3 region of rearranged TCR beta genes was amplified from genomic DNA with a multiplex PCR assay. Amplified TCR beta libraries were sequenced as 87-base-pair reads on the Illumina HiSeq System. The source study handled its data this way. A later analysis tallied 75 million to 95 million unique TCR beta chains across the 700 or so repertoires, and approximately 12 million of those chains were shared by two or more donors. Raw reads were error-corrected and collapsed into unique sequences with a nearest-neighbor algorithm that merged closely related sequences to remove PCR and sequencing errors. V, D and J gene segments were assigned by aligning CDR3 sequences to IMGT reference sequences. For a sequence to be retained, at least a six-nucleotide match to both a V gene segment and a J gene segment was required. Rearrangements were classified as productive when the CDR3 lacked stop codons and remained in frame with V and J, and all other rearrangements were classified as non-productive. CDR3 was defined by IMGT convention, running from the second conserved V-encoded cysteine to the conserved J-encoded phenylalanine. The earlier analysis of about 590 of the donors excluded sequences that lacked an unambiguous match to a single V gene segment. An earlier analysis of 587 of the donors called V segments functional above 56.7% productive rearrangements and segregating when the between-donor standard deviation exceeded 5%. A statistical classification framework was developed to diagnose cytomegalovirus status using the catalog of TCR beta chain sequences. A later analysis assigned V and J genes by comparing TCR nucleotide sequences with IMGT/GENE-DB human TR gene sequences. Using the TCRdist pipeline, a later analysis assigned CDR3 sequences along with most-parsimonious VDJ recombination scenarios. In a later analysis, each TCR beta chain was defined by its CDR3 amino acid sequence together with its V-gene family, and reads without a unique V-gene family were excluded. In a later analysis, nearly 600 highly shared, low-generation-probability nucleotide sequences were removed to address suspected cross-contamination and a sequencing artifact. For each public chain, a later analysis derived a clonal expansion index from normalized ranks of inferred template counts within each repertoire. A later analysis computed generation probabilities with a VDJ recombination model fitted to out-of-frame rearrangements, and checked the results against IGoR. A later analysis scored TCR-TCR, TCR-HLA and TCR-CMV co-occurrence with hypergeometric tests, applying a repertoire-size bias correction to TCR pairs. A later analysis estimated false discovery rates by permuting HLA or CMV assignments 20 times. A later analysis grouped co-occurring TCRs with DBSCAN, adding TCRdist sequence similarity when clustering within HLA-allele-positive subsets. Repertoires with fewer than 30,000 or more than 120,000 public chains, plus five repertoires with anomalous nucleotide sharing, were excluded from co-occurrence clustering. This is the immuneACCESS table as TCRdb keeps it, with only in-frame sequences that have V and J called. A part of the clones is gone; compared with another copy, unresolved V genes explain less than half, and the rest is unexplained. V, J and clone size derive from that table, while D and trimming were established from the DNA sequence. For this sample there are over 100,000 clones; about 86% appear just once. Roughly 2% of the sample is held by the ten biggest clonotypes.

Overall results and qualifications from the work: Most TCR sequences were observed very rarely across donors, whereas some public TCRs were present in many individuals. In a later genetic analysis, fewer N-insertions in productive TCRs were reported among donors in an Asian-associated ancestry cluster than the approximately 630-donor mean. At a false discovery rate of 0.05, a later analysis linked under 20,000 TCR beta sequences to specific HLA alleles. Because the 87-base-pair reads could not distinguish some IMGT-functional V segments, including TRBV6-2 and TRBV6-3, those segments were excluded. The classifier was reported to diagnose cytomegalovirus status with high specificity and sensitivity in both the original cohort and the validation cohort. In an earlier analysis of about 540 of the donors, most TCR beta V segments were observed in productive rearrangements about 87% or about 30% of the time, broadly matching IMGT annotations. Immune exposure information for the cohort was limited to CMV serostatus. The cohort was sequenced for TCR beta chains only, and without alpha or paired-chain data the features that could be detected were limited. A later analysis reported that several top co-occurrence clusters appeared linked to parvovirus B19, influenza, CMV and Epstein-Barr virus. Three of the identified cytomegalovirus-associated TCR beta chains were confirmed in vitro to be specific for cytomegalovirus antigens. Correlated functional status among segregating V segments might be attributable to linkage disequilibrium, but an unknown experimental factor could not be ruled out. Because counts were too low, roughly 18 rarely observed V segments, including chromosome 9 orphons, were left out of the earlier analysis of roughly 600 of the donors. A further reported finding was that TCR beta sequences accurately predicted the HLA-A and HLA-B alleles for most subjects in the first cohort. In a later analysis, the rate of TCR association differed among HLA loci, with DRB1 alleles having the most associated TCRs and HLA-C alleles having the fewest. A cluster of highly shared sequence variants was judged likely to represent a technical artifact of the sequencing pipeline. Because HLA typing was unavailable for some donors at each locus, only the typed subset was used in association tests. Roughly uniform sequencing depth across donors was assumed in presence/absence analyses, although this assumption may not hold. Compared with equally common non-associated chains, HLA-associated TCR beta chains in a later analysis were more clonally expanded and had lower generation probabilities. A total of 164 TCR beta chains were listed by the study as associated with cytomegalovirus. The authors suggested that the approach could potentially be extended to other disease states and immunological phenotypes. When HLA alleles, especially DR and DQ, strongly co-occurred, TCR associations were difficult to assign to individual alleles. A later genetic analysis associated a missense DCLRE1C variant with V-gene and J-gene trimming of TCR beta chains, and an independent cohort replicated the association. According to a later analysis, most CMV-associated TCR beta chains appeared to be HLA-restricted, and the HLA associations seemed to be driven largely by CMV exposure.

This chain joins TRBV9 to TRBJ2-2; perhaps TRBD2 is the D gene, with 5 bases matching. The material sequenced was PBMCs. This receptor was obtained from a woman aged 25 to 39 in good health and CMV-seronegative. The CDR3 has the sequence CASSVGGANTGELFF. The sequenced DNA is TGTGCCAGCAGCGTAGGGGGAGCGAACACCGGGGAGCTGTTTTTT.